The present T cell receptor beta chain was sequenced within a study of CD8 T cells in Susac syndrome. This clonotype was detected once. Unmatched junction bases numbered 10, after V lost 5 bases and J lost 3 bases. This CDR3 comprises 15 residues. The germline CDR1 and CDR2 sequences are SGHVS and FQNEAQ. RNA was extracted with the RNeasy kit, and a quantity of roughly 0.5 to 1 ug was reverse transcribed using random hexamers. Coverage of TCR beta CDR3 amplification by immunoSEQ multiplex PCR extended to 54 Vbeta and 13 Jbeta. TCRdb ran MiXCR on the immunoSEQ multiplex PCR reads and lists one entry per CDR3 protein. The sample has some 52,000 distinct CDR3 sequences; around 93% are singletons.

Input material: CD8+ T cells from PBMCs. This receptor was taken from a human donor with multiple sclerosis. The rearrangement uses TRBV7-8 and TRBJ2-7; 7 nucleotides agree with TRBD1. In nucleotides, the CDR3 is TGTGCCAGCAGCCGCTGGGGGACAGACCTCTACGAGCAGTACTTC. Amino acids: CASSRWGTDLYEQYF.